The entry below gives a single TCR beta chain sequence along with its context. Its specificity is not known. These data are taken from a study of shared clonotypes between healthy human individuals. Study-level information: Sampling drew on donors who were a couple of women and three men aged 18 to 49.

V was shortened by 3 bases and J by 1 base, with 13 bases between the two germline ends. The CDR3 has 15 amino acids. Looked up from germline, CDR1 is MGHDK and CDR2 is SYGVNS. Subsets obtained from CD4+ cells comprised CD45RA+ naive and CD45RA-negative memory cells. Per the original methods: ImmunoSEQ output held junction-only sequences without quality scores, so filtering differed. Assay used: immunoSEQ multiplex PCR; TCRdb lists only in-frame clones, some missing. From that table come the V and J calls and clone size; the DNA was used to work out D and trimming. The profile covers 2 million to 3 million clones, with roughly 93% appearing a single time and roughly 0.36% taken by the ten largest. Study-level results: Sharing across a handful of donors was seen in around 5% of naive CD4 clonotypes.

The source is a man between 18 and 35 years old in good health. Some clones in this sample may be carry-over from other donors' samples. V usage is TRBV25-1 and J usage is TRBJ2-7; the D is unclear. The material sequenced was naive CD4+ T cells from PBMCs. Subset given: CD45RA+ positively selected. The DNA for the CDR3 is TGTGCCAGCAGTGATCGGGTACTAACGTCCTACGAGCAGTACTTC. This gives the protein CASSDRVLTSYEQYF.